This record concerns one T cell receptor beta chain sequence. Here immunoSEQ multiplex PCR was the method, and the copy in TCRdb shows in-frame clones only, minus some. The sample contains about 49,000 clones, around 84% of which appear only once. The data derive from a study of OX40 agonist ivuxolimab in advanced cancers. Germline-derived CDR1 and CDR2 are SNHLY and FYNNEI. The CDR3 is made up of 16 amino acids. Trimming removed 2 bases at V and 1 base at J, with 12 bases between. The sequencing here drew on CD4+ or CD8+ T cells sorted from blood, taken in a trial of the OX40 agonist ivuxolimab. This receptor was identified in an adult with an advanced solid tumor such as melanoma, head and neck, liver or kidney cancer. The gene calls are TRBV2 and TRBJ1-5; the D is unclear. CDR3 coding DNA: TGTGCCAGCAGTGAAACAGTAACGACGAGCAATCAGCCCCAGCATTTT. Translating gives CASSETVTTSNQPQHF.